This TCR beta chain was profiled in a study of Ad26.COV2.S vaccination and SARS-CoV-2 variants. Treatment of the sample: 19 received Ad26.COV2.S at low or high dose, single or two shots; 5 received placebo; per-sample allocation not given. Following the first vaccine or placebo injection, samples were taken on day 63. Method: immunoSEQ multiplex PCR; TCRdb's copy keeps in-frame clones and lacks some. The sample comprises roughly 400,000 clones, 70% to 90% of which are singletons, and about 1.9% rests with the top ten. The source of this sequence is a person aged 18 to 59 who received the Ad26.COV2.S COVID-19 vaccine or a placebo. The sample in question was peripheral blood, obtained in a trial of Ad26.COV2.S vaccine versus placebo.

The CDR3 region has the DNA TGTGCCAGCAGCTTAGATAGTAGCAATCAGCCCCAGCATTTT. Its protein product is CASSLDSSNQPQHF. This rearrangement joins TRBV11-2 to TRBJ1-5; D remains ambiguous. Germline V gene lookup returns CDR1 SGHAT and CDR2 FQNNGV. Trimming took off 0 bases at V and 0 bases at J, with 3 bases between the two ends. The CDR3 covers 14 residues.